This paragraph reports one TCR beta chain. Its specificity is unknown. This sample is drawn from a study of CXCR3-negative and CXCR3-positive naive CD8 T cells. Study conclusions and caveats: Similar TRBV-TRBJ usage was seen in naive cells (both CXCR3-negative and CXCR3-positive), but memory cells differed.

In preparing the TRB cDNA libraries, 5' RACE with UMI labels was used. After re-calling the 5' RACE reads, TCRdb lists one entry per CDR3 protein, DNA absent. The sample totals over 70,000 distinct CDR3 sequences; its top ten clones hold around 1.5%. The V gene's germline CDR1 is SQVTM and CDR2 ANQGSEA. The CDR3 spans 15 residues. Every CD8+ T cell subset underwent triplicate sorting at around 270,000 cells apiece. The J gene is TRBJ2-1, the V gene TRBV29-1. This TCR derives from a human donor in good health. Some clones in this sample may be carry-over from other donors' samples. Material for sequencing was naive CXCR3- CD8+ T cells from blood. Sample subset: CD45RO-CCR7+CD27+CD95- naive CD8+ T cells lacking CXCR3 (TNR3-). The CDR3 spells CSAPASGSSYNEQLF.